The next 16 T cell receptor beta chains were all read from a single sample in a study of blood T cell repertoires in COVID-19. Profiled with immunoSEQ multiplex PCR; TCRdb holds only in-frame clones, not every one. The sample has 200,000 to 250,000 clones; about nine tenths are singletons. The sample taken for sequencing was PBMCs or T cells enriched from blood (not recorded which). These receptor sequences come from a man under 40 in a cohort exposed to, infected with or recovered from COVID-19 (not recorded which).

This clone came up once. The chain uses TRBV4-2 and TRBJ2-1; 9 bases match TRBD2. V gave up 6 bases and J gave up 5 bases; unmatched junction bases: 5. The CDR3 covers 14 residues. The germline gives CDR1 LGHNA, CDR2 YNFKEQ. The CDR3 region has the DNA TGTGCCAGCAGAGGACTAGCGTCACACAATGAGCAGTTCTTC. This encodes CASRGLASHNEQFF.

The rearrangement links TRBV5-1 to TRBJ2-1; tentatively, D is TRBD1 (6 bases). The V gene lost 4 bases and the J gene lost 1 base, with 12 bases spanning the gap. There are 15 residues in the CDR3. Germline loops: CDR1 SGHRS, CDR2 YFSETQ. The CDR3 reads CASSLFRGSYNEQFF. The CDR3 DNA reads TGCGCCAGCAGCCTTTTCAGGGGATCCTACAATGAGCAGTTCTTC.

This chain links TRBV7-9 with TRBJ1-4; 7 nucleotides match TRBD1. Germline lookup yields CDR1 SEHNR and CDR2 FQNEAQ (reference sequence). This CDR3 is built from 14 residues. With 4 bases clipped from V and 7 bases from J, the junction kept 6 bases outside the gene matches. CDR3 DNA sequence: TGTGCCAGCAGCTCTGGGACAGAGGTTGAAAAACTGTTTTTT. Translation: CASSSGTEVEKLFF.

V is TRBV19 and J is TRBJ2-7, with 8 bases that match TRBD1. J lost 3 bases, V lost 1 base, and 11 bases had no gene match. From germline, CDR1 is LNHDA and CDR2 SQIVND (reference sequence). The CDR3 covers 17 residues. CDR3 loop: CASSIVHPGQVVYEQYF. CDR3 nucleotides: TGTGCCAGTAGTATAGTCCACCCGGGACAGGTGGTCTACGAGCAGTACTTC.

This clone was recorded only once. The chain joins TRBV11-2 to TRBJ2-7; 10 positions agree with TRBD2. CDR3 length: 15 amino acids. Per the germline V gene, CDR1 is SGHAT and CDR2 is FQNNGV. V dropped 3 bases and J dropped 2; count of bases not matched to a gene: 4. CDR3 protein: CASSFGTSGAYEQYF. DNA for the CDR3: TGTGCCAGCAGCTTTGGTACTAGCGGGGCCTACGAGCAGTACTTC.

The chain uses TRBV7-9 and TRBJ1-4, with unresolved D. This CDR3 is built from 16 residues. The V gene lost 0 bases and the J gene lost 0 bases, with 8 bases spanning the gap. The germline V gene has CDR1 SEHNR and CDR2 FQNEAQ (reference sequence). DNA of the CDR3: TGTGCCAGCAGCTTAGCACAGACGGCAACTAATGAAAAACTGTTTTTT. Encoded protein: CASSLAQTATNEKLFF.

The chain combines TRBV28 with TRBJ1-2; TRBD1 agrees at 7 bases. V dropped 6 bases and J dropped 3; count of bases not matched to a gene: 10. CDR1 is MDHEN and CDR2 is SYDVKM in the germline V gene. The CDR3 covers 15 residues. The chain's CDR3 is CASSLDPRGYYGYTF. The CDR3 DNA sequence: TGTGCCAGCAGCCTCGATCCCAGGGGGTACTATGGCTACACCTTC.

The rearrangement uses TRBV18 and TRBJ1-1, with 7 bases identical to TRBD1. The germline gives CDR1 KGHSH, CDR2 LQKENI. V shed 7 bases, J shed 3 bases, and the junction held 17 bases outside the gene matches. CDR3 length: 17 residues. The CDR3 nucleotides are TGTGCCAGCTTCCCCGGCGGCAGGGGGAAGTTCGACACTGAAGCTTTCTTT. Translated, it gives CASFPGGRGKFDTEAFF.

The chain couples TRBV18 to TRBJ2-2; 7 positions match TRBD2. This CDR3 has 15 residues. CDR1 is KGHSH and CDR2 is LQKENI in the germline V gene. V lost 1 base, J lost 6 bases, and 5 bases stayed unmatched. CDR3 amino acids: CASSPLAGRAGELFF. The CDR3 DNA reads TGTGCCAGCTCACCACTAGCGGGCCGGGCCGGGGAGCTGTTTTTT.

V gene TRBV2 combines with J gene TRBJ1-6; D remains ambiguous. The germline V gene has CDR1 SNHLY and CDR2 FYNNEI. The CDR3 runs 14 residues. With 10 bases removed from V and 0 bases from J, the gap between germline ends came to 10 bases. The CDR3 DNA reads as TGTGCCACCATACAGAGCTCCTATAATTCACCCCTCCACTTT. This encodes CATIQSSYNSPLHF.

The chain uses TRBV11-2 and TRBJ2-3; TRBD1 aligns across 8 bases. CDR3 length: 15 amino acids. J was trimmed by 0 bases and V by 7 bases; bases with no gene match: 6. In germline, CDR1 is SGHAT, CDR2 FQNNGV. DNA of the CDR3: TGTGCCAGCACCTACGGACAGGGAAGCACAGATACGCAGTATTTT. It codes for CASTYGQGSTDTQYF.

As concerns this clone: The sample contains more than one DNA sequence encoding this CDR3. The V gene is TRBV3-1 (or the pseudogene TRBV3-2), the J gene TRBJ2-7; D gene unclear. Germline loops: CDR1 LGHDT, CDR2 YNNKEL (reference sequence). Trimming left V 3 bases short and J 1 base short, with 4 bases between. This CDR3 has 12 residues. The CDR3 DNA sequence: TGTGCCAGCAGCCATCTTTCCTACGAGCAGTACTTC. It translates to CASSHLSYEQYF.

V and J are TRBV9 and TRBJ2-7, with 7 bases fitting TRBD1. CDR1 SGDLS and CDR2 YYNGEE come from the germline V gene. This CDR3 is built from 16 residues. The J segment lost 2 bases and the V segment lost 4 bases, leaving 12 bases of the junction unmatched. Here the CDR3 DNA reads TGTGCCAGCAGCCCCCCCCTGGGGACAGTTCCCTACGAGCAGTACTTC. As protein: CASSPPLGTVPYEQYF. Full variable domain (rest looked up from reference TRBV9 and TRBJ2-7): DSGVTQTPKHLITATGQRVTLRCSPRSGDLSVYWYQQSLDQGLQFLIQYYNGEERAKGNILERFSAQQFPDLHSELNLSSLELGDSALYFCASSPPLGTVPYEQYFGPGTRLTVT.

This chain connects TRBV6-5 to TRBJ1-5; 7 bases line up with TRBD1. V was pared by 2 bases and J by 5 bases, with 6 bases of the junction left unmatched. There are 15 residues in the CDR3. Per germline, CDR1 MNHEY and CDR2 SVGAGI. The CDR3 DNA reads as TGTGCCAGCAGTTACGGAGGGGGCGGACATCAGCCCCAGCATTTT. Protein: CASSYGGGGHQPQHF.

The CDR3 loop is CASRAFAIRSGANVLTF. The DNA of the CDR3 is TGTGCCAGCAGGGCTTTTGCAATAAGATCTGGGGCCAACGTCCTGACTTTC. The chain has TRBV28 and TRBJ2-6; no clear D gene. The CDR3 runs 17 residues. Germline V CDR1 and CDR2: MDHEN, SYDVKM. The germline V and J ends were trimmed by 6 bases and 1 base, with 16 bases remaining between them.

The chain links TRBV5-4 to TRBJ2-7; 7 positions match TRBD2. Germline assignment: CDR1 SGHNT and CDR2 YYREEE (reference sequence). This CDR3 has 12 amino acids. J gave up 10 bases and V 4 bases, and 8 bases lay outside the gene matches. Here the CDR3 DNA reads TGTGCCAGCAGCCCAGGGAGGGCGGAACAGTACTTC. Protein: CASSPGRAEQYF.